This T cell receptor (beta chain) was recovered during a study of cytomegalovirus exposure and HLA in healthy donors (dated by TCRdb to the late 2010s). Some background on the complete study: According to an earlier analysis of a few hundred of the donors, 150 million to 200 million T cells yielded 117 million unique TCR beta sequences and around 300 Gb of sequence data. An early release that covered about 600 HLA-typed donors contained approximately 300 gigabases of sequencing data and around 85 million unique TCR sequences. Of the roughly 400 genotyped donors, over 80% were placed in the genetic ancestry cluster associated with self-reported Caucasian donors. The study was designed to test whether signatures of past pathogen exposure could be identified by cataloging public T cell receptors. Using immunosequencing, the study profiled T cell repertoires from 640 or so subjects and related those repertoires to cytomegalovirus serostatus. Besides the first cohort of hundreds of subjects, a separate validation cohort made up of around 120 different subjects was used. To predict cytomegalovirus infection status, the study combined high-throughput TCR immunosequencing, statistical association of individual TCRs with disease status, and machine learning. A later analysis re-analyzed previously published TCR beta repertoires from about 730 donors and added high-resolution HLA genotyping to study TCR occurrence patterns. Rather than using new phenotypic data, the later analysis identified candidate immune exposures from TCR beta sequences and from how often those sequences occurred across donors. In an earlier analysis of a few hundred of the donors, high-throughput TCR beta sequencing was used to judge whether each TCR beta V gene segment behaved as functional or pseudogenic. Donor age, sex, ethnicity and CMV serostatus were compiled alongside the repertoire data. Genome-wide SNP genotypes for about 55% of the roughly 670 donors were used in a later genetic analysis, which treated that subset as a discovery cohort. All discovery cohort repertoires had been generated using a single sequencing platform. Class I and class II HLA loci were covered by the typing at four-digit resolution. Typing coverage varied by locus: roughly 629-640 donors for A, B, C, DRB1 and DQB1; approximately 500 for DQA1; over 600 for DPA1; 400 to 480 for DPB1. Because of strong linkage in the cohort, roughly five DR-DQ haplotypes were treated as single units for association and clustering. Among a few hundred genotyped donors of the cohort, an average of roughly 240,000 unique TCR beta nucleotide sequences were sequenced per donor, roughly 20% of them non-productive.

Points the paper makes about the study in general: This cohort had only TCR beta chains sequenced, and the lack of alpha or paired-chain data limited which features could be detected. In a later analysis, the rate of TCR association differed among HLA loci, with DRB1 alleles having the most associated TCRs and HLA-C alleles having the fewest. HLA typing was unavailable for some donors at each locus, so association tests used only the typed subset. In the study, 150 to 200 TCR beta chains were listed as associated with cytomegalovirus. According to the authors, the approach could potentially be generalized to other disease states and immunological phenotypes. Compared with the approximately 670-donor mean, donors in an Asian-associated ancestry cluster had fewer N-insertions in productive TCRs, according to a later genetic analysis. An association between a missense DCLRE1C variant and V-gene and J-gene trimming of TCR beta chains was found in a later genetic analysis and replicated in an independent cohort. Correlated functional status among segregating V segments might reflect linkage disequilibrium, but an unknown experimental factor could not be ruled out. Compared with equally common non-associated chains, HLA-associated TCR beta chains in a later analysis were more clonally expanded and had lower generation probabilities. A further reported finding was that TCR beta sequences accurately predicted the HLA-A and HLA-B alleles for most subjects in the first cohort. Most TCR sequences were observed very rarely across donors, whereas some public TCRs were present in many individuals. The earlier analysis of around 600 of the donors excluded over 15 rarely observed V segments, including chromosome 9 orphons, because counts were too low. At a false discovery rate of 0.05, a later analysis linked fewer than 20,000 TCR beta sequences to specific HLA alleles. A cluster of highly shared sequence variants was judged likely to represent a technical artifact of the sequencing pipeline. Assigning TCR associations to individual alleles was difficult when HLA alleles, especially DR and DQ, strongly co-occurred. Most CMV-associated TCR beta chains appeared to be HLA-restricted in a later analysis, and the HLA associations seemed to be driven largely by CMV exposure. Sequencing depth was assumed to be roughly uniform across donors in the presence/absence analyses, though that assumption may not hold. The only immune exposure information available for the cohort was CMV serostatus. In vitro tests confirmed that three of the cytomegalovirus-associated TCR beta chains recognize cytomegalovirus antigens. According to a later analysis, parvovirus B19, influenza, CMV and Epstein-Barr virus appeared linked to several top co-occurrence clusters. The classifier was reported to diagnose cytomegalovirus status with high specificity and sensitivity in both the original and validation cohorts. Broadly in line with IMGT annotations, most TCR beta V segments showed up in productive rearrangements about 87% or about 30% of the time in an earlier analysis of several hundred of the donors.

Concerning this clone: Its target antigen remains unknown. Base qualities were left out, and no much larger clone turns up one base away. Other nucleotide sequences from this sample produce the same CDR3.

The cohort comprised 550 to 700 healthy bone marrow donors. At the time of sampling, every cohort member was nominally healthy, though immune exposures that went unrecorded were likely present. The donor was CMV seropositive and was included in the group of 300 or so seropositive cohort members. Each donor provided a peripheral blood sample, and peripheral blood mononuclear cells were used for TCR beta sequencing. The Qiagen DNeasy Blood Extraction Kit was used to extract genomic DNA from the blood cell samples. Preparation of the library involved the immunoSEQ multiplex PCR assay. For the multiplex PCR, a mixture combining 60 forward primers for TCR Vbeta segments and 13 reverse primers for TCR Jbeta segments was used. Amplification of the CDR3 region of rearranged TCR beta genes was performed with a multiplex PCR assay on genomic DNA. Amplified TCR beta libraries were sequenced as 87-base-pair reads on the Illumina HiSeq System. Processing in the source paper ran as follows. A later analysis counted about 82 million unique TCR beta chains across the 700 or so repertoires, and around 12 million of these chains were shared by at least two donors. Raw reads were error-corrected and collapsed into unique sequences by a nearest-neighbor algorithm in which closely related sequences were merged to remove PCR and sequencing errors. V, D and J gene segments were assigned by aligning CDR3 sequences to IMGT reference sequences. Each retained sequence needed at least a six-nucleotide match to both a V gene segment and a J gene segment. A rearrangement was called productive if the CDR3 had no stop codons and remained in frame with V and J, and every other rearrangement was called non-productive. CDR3 was defined according to IMGT convention as the region running from the second conserved V-encoded cysteine to the conserved J-encoded phenylalanine. The earlier analysis of 500 to 600 of the donors excluded sequences that lacked an unambiguous match to a single V gene segment. In an earlier analysis of 587 of the donors, a V segment was called functional when productive rearrangements were above 56.7%, and segregating when the standard deviation between donors exceeded 5%. A statistical classification framework was developed to diagnose cytomegalovirus status using the catalog of TCR beta chain sequences. A later analysis assigned V and J genes by comparing TCR nucleotide sequences with IMGT/GENE-DB human TR gene sequences. The TCRdist pipeline was used in a later analysis to assign CDR3 sequences and most-parsimonious VDJ recombination scenarios. In a later analysis, each TCR beta chain was defined by its CDR3 amino acid sequence together with its V-gene family, and reads lacking a unique V-gene family were excluded. A later analysis removed 592 highly shared, low-generation-probability nucleotide sequences to deal with suspected cross-contamination and a sequencing artifact. A later analysis calculated a clonal expansion index for each public chain from normalized within-repertoire ranks of inferred template counts. In a later analysis, generation probabilities were computed using a VDJ recombination model fitted to out-of-frame rearrangements, and the results were checked against IGoR. A later analysis scored TCR-TCR, TCR-HLA and TCR-CMV co-occurrence with hypergeometric tests, applying a repertoire-size bias correction to TCR pairs. A later analysis estimated false discovery rates by permuting HLA or CMV assignments 20 times. In a later analysis, co-occurring TCRs were grouped using DBSCAN, and TCRdist sequence similarity was added for clustering within HLA-allele-positive subsets. Repertoires with fewer than 30,000 or more than 120,000 public chains were left out of co-occurrence clustering, as were five repertoires with anomalous nucleotide sharing. The clones in this table, taken by TCRdb from immuneACCESS, are in-frame only. Not every clone is retained; where verified, under half of the shortfall comes from an unresolved V gene, and the cause of the rest is unknown. V and J calls and clone size are those listed in that table; D and trimming were worked out from the DNA. The sample table contains about 60,000 clones; only one count was recorded for over 55% of them. The ten largest account for 30% to 40% of the sample.

The sequence was obtained from a man aged 35-49 years in good health and CMV-seropositive. Sequencing was carried out using PBMCs.

The CDR3 in this case is CAWRGQGMRYGYTF. The DNA reads TGTGCCTGGAGGGGACAGGGGATGCGGTATGGCTACACCTTC. The sequence links TRBV30 to TRBJ1-2; 10 bases in between match TRBD1. For CDR1 and CDR2, the germline V gene (reference sequence) lists GTSNPN and SVGIG. The cysteine opens and the phenylalanine closes a CDR3 of 14 amino acids. CDR3 DNA is the only sequence kept; it has 42 bases, read in frame from the first base. V is trimmed back by 3 bases and J by 5 bases, and the junction contains 6 bases that no gene match accounts for.